These 21 T cell receptor beta chains share one sample of origin, sequenced in a study of T cells in Graves' hyperthyroidism and ophthalmopathy. Regions amplified from RNA transcripts were the TCR beta CDR3 regions. HTBI primers were employed in a first-round RT-PCR of the TCR CDR3. Each CDR3 protein is one row after TCRdb ran MiXCR on the multiplex PCR reads. The table has hundreds of thousands of distinct CDR3 sequences, about 15% seen once. The sample taken for sequencing was blood. These receptors were taken from a woman between 18 and 29 years old with Graves' hyperthyroidism.

This clonotype was counted at least ten times. This chain connects TRBV5-1 to TRBJ1-1; D may be TRBD1 (5 bases). CDR1 is SGHRS and CDR2 is YFSETQ in the germline V gene. With 4 bases removed from V and 0 bases from J, the gap between germline ends came to 22 bases. The CDR3 spans 18 residues. The CDR3 reads CASSPTGAGSGMNTEAFF. CDR3 coding DNA: TGCGCCAGCAGCCCCACCGGGGCGGGATCGGGCATGAACACTGAAGCTTTCTTT.

The chain has TRBV10-3 and TRBJ2-3; TRBD2 might be the D (6 bases). This CDR3 comprises 17 residues. CDR1 ENHRY and CDR2 SYGVKD come from the germline V gene. V was pared by 0 bases and J by 8 bases, with 21 bases between. CDR3 region: CAISESVTASELGTQYF. The CDR3 bases are TGTGCCATCAGTGAGTCTGTTACGGCTAGCGAGTTAGGTACGCAGTATTTT.

This clonotype was seen only a few times. Here the CDR3 DNA reads TGTGCCAGCAGTACCGGGGGCGGGGGTTCCTACGAGCAGTACTTC. Protein sequence: CASSTGGGGSYEQYF. The chain is built from TRBV28 and TRBJ2-7; TRBD2 might be the D (7 bases). The CDR3 extends over 15 amino acids. The V end was cut by 5 bases, the J end by 1 base, with 15 bases between. CDR1 is MDHEN and CDR2 is SYDVKM in the germline V gene.

V is TRBV10-3 and J is TRBJ1-2, with 8 bases identical to TRBD1. The CDR3 extends over 15 amino acids. Unmatched junction bases numbered 7, after V lost 3 bases and J lost 4 bases. In germline, CDR1 is ENHRY, CDR2 SYGVKD. The CDR3 region has the DNA TGTGCCATCAGTGACCGGGACAGGCCCTTCTATGGCTACACCTTC. Translating gives CAISDRDRPFYGYTF.

This clonotype showed up many times. The DNA of the CDR3 is TGTGCCAGCAGCCAAGAACAGCGGCCCTACGAGCAGTACTTC. It codes for CASSQEQRPYEQYF. J is TRBJ2-7 and V is TRBV3-1; TRBD2 is a possible D gene (5 bases). Germline lookup yields CDR1 LGHDT and CDR2 YNNKEL (reference sequence). The CDR3 loop spans 14 amino acids. V dropped 0 bases and J dropped 2 bases, with 8 bases sitting between them.

The chain has TRBV6-2 or TRBV6-3 and TRBJ2-7, with no clear D. Germline V gene sequence: CDR1 MNHEY, CDR2 SVGEGT. V was trimmed by 6 bases and J by 5 bases, leaving 11 bases between them. CDR3 length: 12 residues. In DNA form, the CDR3 reads TGTGCCAGCAGCTATCCGACCCACGAGCAGTACTTC. Its protein is CASSYPTHEQYF.

This clonotype turned up a few times. The J gene is TRBJ2-1, the V gene TRBV18; D remains ambiguous. V was clipped by 3 bases and J by 7 bases, with 7 bases between them. Germline V gene data show CDR1 as KGHSH and CDR2 as LQKENI. CDR3 size: 12 residues. This CDR3 is CASSPLVNEQFF. CDR3 sequence (DNA): TGTGCCAGCTCACCCCTTGTGAATGAGCAGTTCTTC.

There are many counts of this clonotype. V is TRBV7-9 and J is TRBJ1-1; 7 bases match TRBD1. This CDR3 has 13 amino acids. The J segment lost 6 bases and the V segment lost 5 bases, leaving 6 bases of the junction unmatched. CDR1 is SEHNR, CDR2 FQNEAQ, per germline (reference sequence). CDR3 sequence reads: CASSHTGVAEAFF. For the CDR3, the DNA is TGTGCCAGCAGCCACACAGGGGTGGCTGAAGCTTTCTTT. Filled out from reference TRBV7-9 and TRBJ1-1, the complete variable domain reads DTGVSQNPRHKITKRGQNVTFRCDPISEHNRLYWYRQTLGQGPEFLTYFQNEAQLEKSRLLSDRFSAERPKGSFSTLEIQRTEQGDSAMYLCASSHTGVAEAFFGQGTRLTVV.

V gene TRBV10-3 combines with J gene TRBJ2-5, with 9 bases fitting TRBD2. With 2 bases clipped from V and 1 base from J, the junction kept 2 bases outside the gene matches. The length of the CDR3 is 15 residues. Germline CDR1 ENHRY, CDR2 SYGVKD. Written as DNA, the CDR3 is TGTGCCATCAGTGAGGGTAGCGGGAGCCAAGAGACCCAGTACTTC. Protein sequence: CAISEGSGSQETQYF.

This clonotype was detected many times. The chain combines TRBV4-3 with TRBJ1-1; no firm D call. Trimming cost V 1 base and J 2 bases, with 11 bases left between them. The length of the CDR3 is 15 residues. The germline CDR1 and CDR2 sequences are LGHNA and YSLEER. The chain's CDR3 is CASSQGPTHNTEAFF. CDR3 sequence (DNA): TGCGCCAGCAGCCAAGGCCCAACCCACAACACTGAAGCTTTCTTT.

CDR3 residues: CASTEARTGISNEQFF. The CDR3 DNA reads as TGTGCCAGCACCGAGGCGCGGACAGGGATATCGAATGAGCAGTTCTTC. V gene TRBV5-5 combines with J gene TRBJ2-1; TRBD1 agrees at 8 bases. After removal of 6 bases from V and 7 bases from J, the junction contained 15 bases not matched to a gene. The V gene's germline CDR1 is SGHKS and CDR2 YYEKEE (reference sequence). The CDR3 is 16 residues long.

This clonotype was seen many times. J is TRBJ1-5 and V is TRBV28, with 8 positions matching TRBD1. V shed 5 bases, J shed 1 base, and the junction held 7 bases outside the gene matches. The CDR3 is 16 residues long. Germline assignment: CDR1 MDHEN and CDR2 SYDVKM. CDR3 residues: CASSPRTGRSNQPQHF. The CDR3 bases are TGTGCCAGCAGTCCTCGGACAGGGCGGAGCAATCAGCCCCAGCATTTT.

The gene calls are TRBV27 and TRBJ2-1; 8 positions agree with TRBD2. CDR3 length equals 13 residues. Germline assignment: CDR1 MNHEY and CDR2 SMNVEV (reference sequence). V was clipped by 7 bases and J by 8 bases; unmatched bases: 7. The CDR3 nucleotides are TGTGCCAGCAACCTAAGCGGGAGCGATGAGCAGTTCTTC. Translated, it gives CASNLSGSDEQFF.

CDR3 coding DNA: TGTGCCAGCAGCCCTAAAGGGGGCCAAGAGACCCAGTACTTC. Translated: CASSPKGGQETQYF. The chain couples TRBV7-9 to TRBJ2-5, with D possibly TRBD1 on 6 matching bases. The CDR3 covers 14 residues. V gave up 5 bases and J gave up 1 base, with 11 bases separating them. CDR1 and CDR2 from the germline V gene are SEHNR and FQNEAQ (reference sequence).

This clonotype has just a few counts. The chain joins TRBV13 to TRBJ2-1; 11 bases align to TRBD2. Germline V gives CDR1 PRHDT, CDR2 FYEKMQ (reference sequence). The V gene end was trimmed by 4 bases and the J gene end by 0 bases; junction bases not matched to a gene: 14. There are 20 residues in the CDR3. This CDR3 is CASSYGLAGGPGGSYNEQFF. DNA of the CDR3: TGTGCCAGCAGCTATGGACTAGCGGGCGGACCGGGGGGCTCCTACAATGAGCAGTTCTTC.

The rearrangement links TRBV30 to TRBJ2-5; TRBD1 aligns across 9 bases. Germline V gives CDR1 GTSNPN, CDR2 SVGIG (reference sequence). Unmatched junction bases numbered 6, after V lost 5 bases and J lost 5 bases. This CDR3 has 13 residues. The CDR3 DNA sequence: TGTGCCTGGGACCTTGGACAGGGGGAGACCCAGTACTTC. Protein sequence: CAWDLGQGETQYF.

Comments on this clonotype: Compared with germline, one end of the junction differs, possibly owing to a read error. The chain combines TRBV2 with TRBJ2-7, with D perhaps given as TRBD1 or TRBD2 (5 bases each). The germline gives CDR1 SNHLY, CDR2 FYNNEI. This CDR3 has 16 residues. In DNA form, the CDR3 reads TGTGCCAGCAGTGGCCGTCCCGGGACGTCTCCCTACGGGCAGTACTTC. Its translation: CASSGRPGTSPYGQYF.

This clonotype turned up a few times. The chain recombines TRBV13 with TRBJ2-1, with 7 nucleotides matching TRBD2. V was pared by 1 base and J by 3 bases, with 6 bases of the junction left unmatched. This CDR3 region has 16 residues. From germline, CDR1 is PRHDT and CDR2 FYEKMQ (reference sequence). CDR3 residues: CASSLVAGDSYNEQFF. The CDR3 DNA reads as TGTGCCAGCAGCTTAGTCGCGGGAGATAGCTACAATGAGCAGTTCTTC.

This clonotype has just a few counts. The genes are TRBV27 and TRBJ2-6, with no clear D. Trimming removed 3 bases at V and 2 bases at J, with 5 bases between. The CDR3 sequence is 14 residues long. Germline-derived CDR1 and CDR2 are MNHEY and SMNVEV (reference sequence). The CDR3 DNA reads as TGTGCCAGCAGTTTGAGTCCTGGGGCCAACGTCCTGACTTTC. This translates into CASSLSPGANVLTF.

This clonotype was recorded many times. The rearrangement uses TRBV14 and TRBJ1-1, with D hard to call. The CDR3 is made up of 16 amino acids. Germline V gene sequence: CDR1 SGHDN, CDR2 FVKESK. The V gene lost 0 bases and the J gene lost 0 bases, with 11 bases spanning the gap. The CDR3: CASSQDLGRLNTEAFF. The CDR3, as DNA: TGTGCCAGCAGCCAAGATCTGGGAAGATTGAACACTGAAGCTTTCTTT.

This clonotype was detected ten times or more. The chain uses TRBV7-2 and TRBJ2-3, with D unresolved. The V end was cut by 3 bases, the J end by 0 bases, with 10 bases between. CDR3 length: 15 amino acids. Germline CDR1 SGHTA, CDR2 FQGNSA. The CDR3 DNA reads as TGTGCCAGCAGCTTCCAGCACGGTAGCACAGATACGCAGTATTTT. Translated: CASSFQHGSTDTQYF.